Listed here is a single T cell receptor (beta chain). The participants were between roughly 18 and 89 years old and came from about two dozen US areas. Each participant's cohort was designated according to participant-reported clinical history. The data were obtained in a study of blood T cell repertoires in COVID-19. Background on the study: Samples taken during acute and convalescent COVID-19 were collected in the United States, Italy and Spain. In each case, the material was cDNA or gDNA derived from T cells, B-cell-depleted T cells, or PBMCs.

The CDR3 extends over 11 amino acids. The germline V gene encodes CDR1 GTSNPN and CDR2 SVGIG (reference sequence). Deletions cut 0 bases from V and 8 bases from J, with 7 bases between. The repertoire was sequenced with immunoSEQ multiplex PCR; TCRdb's copy has only in-frame clones and lacks some. The sample records a few hundred thousand clones, roughly 84% being singletons. The TCR sequence derives from a woman aged 40 to 55 who had recovered from COVID-19. The specimen was PBMCs or T cells enriched from blood (not recorded which). The chain has TRBV30 and TRBJ1-1; no firm D call. The CDR3 coding sequence is TGTGCCTGGAGTGTGGTCACAGAAGCTTTCTTT. Its protein product is CAWSVVTEAFF. Full variable domain (remainder filled in from reference TRBV30 and TRBJ1-1): SQTIHQWPATLVQPVGSPLSLECTVEGTSNPNLYWYRQAAGRGLQLLFYSVGIGQISSEVPQNLSASRPQDRQFILSSKKLLLSDSGFYLCAWSVVTEAFFGQGTRLTVV.